The 18 T cell receptor beta chains listed next were all sequenced from one sample in a study of tumor-infiltrating lymphocytes in localized non-small cell lung cancer listed by TCRdb under 2021. To prepare the library, the immunoSEQ multiplex PCR assay was applied. The clones in this table, taken by TCRdb from immuneACCESS, are in-frame only. Not every clone is retained; where verified, under half of the shortfall comes from an unresolved V gene, and the cause of the rest is unknown. The sample table records 6,800 or so clones; under 80% of these occur just once. In total, the top ten clones hold 10% to 15% of the sample. Material for sequencing was uninvolved lung tissue not adjacent to the tumor. The receptor set was obtained from a human donor with non-small cell lung cancer.

The rearrangement links TRBV5-5 to TRBJ1-2; D possibly corresponds to TRBD1 (6 bases). Germline lookup yields CDR1 SGHKS and CDR2 YYEKEE (reference sequence). With 0 bases removed from V and 3 bases from J, the gap between germline ends came to 18 bases. CDR3 length: 17 residues. CDR3 loop: CASSLEQAGGTDYGYTF. CDR3 nucleotides: TGTGCCAGCAGCTTGGAACAGGCGGGGGGCACTGACTATGGCTACACCTTC.

This clone was detected only a few times. This chain joins TRBV5-1 and TRBJ1-1, with 7 bases identical to TRBD1. Germline V CDR1 and CDR2: SGHRS, YFSETQ. Trimming removed 3 bases from V and 0 bases from J; junction bases left unmatched: 5. CDR3 length: 15 residues. The CDR3 region has the DNA TGCGCCAGCAGCTGGGGGACAGCCCTGAACACTGAAGCTTTCTTT. Protein sequence: CASSWGTALNTEAFF.

CDR3 in amino acids: CASRPGTGDGYTF. CDR3 nucleotides: TGTGCCAGCAGACCCGGGACAGGGGATGGCTACACCTTC. The chain employs TRBV7-9 and TRBJ1-2; TRBD1 matches at 10 bases. Per germline, CDR1 SEHNR and CDR2 FQNEAQ (reference sequence). Trimming cost V 6 bases and J 6 bases; bases outside gene matches: 4. The CDR3 has 13 amino acids.

The chain has TRBV21-1 and TRBJ1-2; the table assigns TRBD1, which was not confirmed against the DNA. TRBV21-1 is a known pseudogene. There are 13 residues in the CDR3. The CDR3 is CASSAWTDYGYTF. The DNA for the CDR3 is TGTGCCAGCAGCGCCTGGACAGACTATGGCTACACCTTC.

This chain uses TRBV25-1 with TRBJ2-1; D unclear. Looked up from germline, CDR1 is MGHDK and CDR2 is SYGVNS. CDR3 length: 16 amino acids. Trimming removed 6 bases from V and 7 bases from J, with 22 bases in between. CDR3 region: CASSDRRTLFVNEQFF. In DNA form, the CDR3 reads TGTGCCAGCAGCGACCGCCGAACCCTTTTTGTGAATGAGCAGTTCTTC.

This chain uses TRBV6-1 with TRBJ1-2, with 8 nucleotides matching TRBD1. CDR1 is MNHNS and CDR2 is SASEGT in the germline V gene. V shed 4 bases, J shed 6 bases, and the junction held 7 bases outside the gene matches. The CDR3 is 14 residues long. CDR3 sequence: CASSVRTGWDGYTF. CDR3 DNA: TGTGCCAGCAGTGTCCGGACAGGGTGGGATGGCTACACCTTC.

The J gene is TRBJ1-2, the V gene TRBV7-9; D call uncertain. V lost 6 bases and J 2 bases, leaving 16 bases between the germline ends. CDR3 length: 15 amino acids. CDR1 is SEHNR, CDR2 FQNEAQ, per germline (reference sequence). In nucleotides, the CDR3 is TGTGCCAGCAGGGGCTCGGGCAGCGAAAACTATGGCTACACCTTC. It yields the protein CASRGSGSENYGYTF.

The chain joins TRBV18 to TRBJ1-6; tentatively, D is TRBD1 (5 bases). The germline V gene has CDR1 KGHSH and CDR2 LQKENI. The CDR3 runs to 13 residues. The V and J ends lost 3 bases and 13 bases respectively, with 13 bases between them. CDR3 DNA: TGTGCCAGCTCACCGCAGGACAACTCTCCCCTCCACTTT. Its protein is CASSPQDNSPLHF.

The chain couples TRBV5-4 to TRBJ1-6, with TRBD1 matching over 9 bases. The germline CDR1 and CDR2 sequences are SGHNT and YYREEE (reference sequence). CDR3 length: 14 amino acids. V dropped 5 bases and J dropped 7; count of bases not matched to a gene: 4. CDR3 sequence: CASRSDRGNSPLHF. CDR3 sequence (DNA): TGTGCCAGCAGATCAGACAGGGGGAATTCACCCCTCCACTTT.

This clone was counted between two and nine times. The chain joins TRBV5-1 to TRBJ2-7; a weak D match, TRBD1 (5 bases). This CDR3 is built from 13 residues. Germline V CDR1 and CDR2: SGHRS, YFSETQ. V gave up 2 bases and J gave up 5 bases, with 11 bases separating them. Here the CDR3 reads CASSFQGNHEQYF. CDR3 DNA sequence: TGCGCCAGCAGCTTTCAGGGAAACCACGAGCAGTACTTC.

The gene calls are TRBV7-9 and TRBJ1-1, with 8 bases aligning to TRBD1. Germline assignment: CDR1 SEHNR and CDR2 FQNEAQ (reference sequence). V lost 6 bases and J lost 5; bases outside the gene matches: 8. The CDR3 is 14 amino acids. The CDR3 region has the DNA TGTGCCAGCAGTTCTACAGGGGGGAGGACTGAAGCTTTCTTT. It is translated as CASSSTGGRTEAFF.

The chain links TRBV6-5 to TRBJ1-6, with TRBD1 matching 10 bases. V trimming: 5 bases; J trimming: 7 bases; junction bases outside the gene matches: 5. The CDR3 length is 15 residues. The germline gives CDR1 MNHEY, CDR2 SVGAGI. DNA of the CDR3: TGTGCCAGCAGTCCTATGGGACAGGGGAATTCACCCCTCCACTTT. Protein product: CASSPMGQGNSPLHF.

CDR3 residues: CASSQVEGAGGPEAFF. Here the CDR3 DNA reads TGTGCCAGCAGCCAAGTAGAGGGGGCAGGTGGGCCTGAAGCTTTCTTT. The rearrangement uses TRBV4-2 and TRBJ1-1; 7 bases align to TRBD1. Trimming took 1 base from V and 6 from J; bases not matched to a gene: 11. Germline V CDR1 and CDR2: LGHNA, YNFKEQ. There are 16 residues in the CDR3.

V usage is TRBV9 and J usage is TRBJ2-1; 7 nucleotides agree with TRBD2. Germline V gene data show CDR1 as SGDLS and CDR2 as YYNGEE. This CDR3 contains 15 residues. The V segment lost 0 bases and the J segment 2 bases; nucleotides outside the gene matches: 2. In nucleotides, the CDR3 is TGTGCCAGCAGCGTAGGCGGGGGACCCTACAATGAGCAGTTCTTC. Its protein is CASSVGGGPYNEQFF. The variable domain in full, with the rest retrieved from reference TRBV9 and TRBJ2-1, is DSGVTQTPKHLITATGQRVTLRCSPRSGDLSVYWYQQSLDQGLQFLIQYYNGEERAKGNILERFSAQQFPDLHSELNLSSLELGDSALYFCASSVGGGPYNEQFFGPGTRLTVL.

The J gene is TRBJ2-3, the V gene TRBV12-5; D remains ambiguous. CDR1 is LGHNT and CDR2 is FRNRAP in the germline V gene. Deletions cut 0 bases from V and 0 bases from J, with 4 bases between. The CDR3 sequence is 14 residues long. In DNA form, the CDR3 reads TGTGCTAGTGGTTTGGTGTCTAGCACAGATACGCAGTATTTT. Its protein product is CASGLVSSTDTQYF.

This clone was counted only a few times. V usage is TRBV6-6 and J usage is TRBJ1-1; a possible D gene is TRBD1 (5 bases). Germline CDR1 is MNHNY and CDR2 is SVGAGI (reference sequence). The V end lost 4 bases, the J end lost 1 base, and 13 bases lay between the germline ends. CDR3 length: 15 amino acids. CDR3: CASSSRDSQNTEAFF. The CDR3 nucleotides are TGTGCCAGCAGTTCGCGGGACTCCCAGAACACTGAAGCTTTCTTT.

This rearrangement joins TRBV19 to TRBJ1-5, with D perhaps TRBD1 (5 bases). The germline V gene encodes CDR1 LNHDA and CDR2 SQIVND (reference sequence). The CDR3 contains 18 residues. Deletions cut 0 bases from V and 4 bases from J, with 19 bases between. The CDR3 protein is CASSIDQGGALGNQPQHF. The CDR3 bases are TGTGCCAGTAGTATAGATCAAGGAGGGGCCCTGGGGAATCAGCCCCAGCATTTT.

This chain connects TRBV9 to TRBJ1-2; D gene unclear. V lost 0 bases and J lost 10, with 13 bases in between. Looked up from germline, CDR1 is SGDLS and CDR2 is YYNGEE. The CDR3 covers 13 residues. The CDR3 region is CASSVGVAQDYTF. In DNA form, the CDR3 reads TGTGCCAGCAGCGTAGGGGTCGCGCAGGACTACACCTTC.